This record concerns one T cell receptor (beta chain) sequence. The repertoire was sequenced with immunoSEQ multiplex PCR; TCRdb's copy has only in-frame clones and lacks some. The sample includes about 80,000 clones, roughly 91% of them seen just once. V shed 3 bases and J 9 bases; nucleotides not matched to a gene: 12. Germline CDR1 reads MDHEN; CDR2 reads SYDVKM. The CDR3 is 18 amino acids. This sample stems from a study of technical replicates of blood from several donors. What was sequenced was T cells isolated from PBMCs. This sequence originates from a human donor in good health. This chain connects TRBV28 to TRBJ2-6; 12 bases fit TRBD1. Here the CDR3 reads CASSFPLGQGAAFNVLTF. The CDR3 DNA reads TGTGCCAGCAGTTTCCCTTTGGGACAGGGGGCCGCTTTCAACGTCCTGACTTTC.